A selection of T cell receptor beta chains follows, all from one sample in a study of shared clonotypes between healthy human individuals. Repertoires were generated with immunoSEQ multiplex PCR, while TCRdb's copy carries only in-frame clones and drops some. This table has 2 million to 2.5 million clones, over 85% appearing once. The sequenced material came from naive CD8+ T cells sorted from blood. The receptors originated from a man between 18 and 35 years old in good health. CDR3s include the opening cysteine and the closing phenylalanine or tryptophan. The D gene is left open where the match is weak. Only part of the rows carry a size: once, few, many, or a class if the clone is expanded.

J gene	CDR3 length	V gene	D gene	clone size	CDR3 protein	CDR3 DNA
TRBJ1-2	14	TRBV27	NA	NA	CASSSSGTYYGYTF	TGTGCCAGCAGTTCATCCGGGACGTACTATGGCTACACCTTC
TRBJ2-7	12	TRBV10-3	TRBD2	NA	CAVGTSGNEQYF	TGTGCCGTGGGGACTAGCGGTAACGAGCAGTACTTC
TRBJ2-5	16	TRBV19	NA	NA	CASSTFLSGFQETQYF	TGTGCCAGTAGTACATTCCTTAGCGGCTTCCAAGAGACCCAGTACTTC
TRBJ2-7	12	TRBV29-1	NA	NA	CSVEQVFGEQYF	TGCAGCGTTGAGCAAGTATTCGGCGAGCAGTACTTC
TRBJ1-2	16	TRBV19	NA	NA	CASTTGLGGSNYGYTF	TGTGCCAGTACGACAGGCCTTGGAGGATCTAACTATGGCTACACCTTC
TRBJ2-5	14	TRBV7-2	NA	NA	CASSPSAGDETQYF	TGTGCCAGCAGCCCTAGCGCAGGGGACGAGACCCAGTACTTC
TRBJ2-1	11	TRBV7-9	NA	NA	CASSQGAEQFF	TGTGCCAGCAGCCAAGGGGCCGAGCAGTTCTTC
TRBJ2-7	13	TRBV14	TRBD1	NA	CASSRDRGYEQYF	TGTGCCAGCAGCCGGGACAGGGGATACGAGCAGTACTTC
TRBJ1-2	12	TRBV2	NA	NA	CASSDGGLGYTF	TGTGCCAGCAGTGATGGGGGGCTTGGCTACACCTTC
TRBJ1-2	13	TRBV29-1	NA	NA	CSAQGGLLDSYTF	TGCAGCGCCCAGGGCGGACTGTTGGACAGCTACACCTTC
TRBJ2-1	15	TRBV2	TRBD2	NA	CASSELAGVTNEQFF	TGTGCCAGCAGTGAGCTAGCGGGAGTCACCAATGAGCAGTTCTTC
TRBJ1-1	14	TRBV25-1	NA	NA	CASSKRGANTEAFF	TGTGCCAGCAGTAAAAGGGGAGCGAACACTGAAGCTTTCTTT
TRBJ1-1	12	TRBV4-1	NA	NA	CASSPDWTEAFF	TGCGCCAGCAGCCCCGATTGGACTGAAGCTTTCTTT
TRBJ2-2	14	TRBV6-6	NA	few	CASRSGTDTGELFF	TGTGCCAGCAGGTCAGGGACGGACACCGGGGAGCTGTTTTTT
TRBJ2-5	15	TRBV13	TRBD1	NA	CASSPPTGAGETQYF	TGTGCCAGCAGCCCCCCTACAGGGGCAGGGGAGACCCAGTACTTC
TRBJ2-7	12	TRBV11-2	NA	NA	CASSFSGYEQYF	TGTGCCAGCAGCTTTTCGGGTTACGAGCAGTACTTC
TRBJ2-1	15	TRBV28	TRBD2	NA	CASSLSGGPYNEQFF	TGTGCCAGCAGTTTAAGCGGGGGCCCCTACAATGAGCAGTTCTTC
TRBJ2-7	13	TRBV12-1	NA	NA	CASSFQGWYEQYF	TGTGCCAGCAGCTTTCAGGGGTGGTACGAGCAGTACTTC
TRBJ2-1	13	TRBV27	NA	NA	CASSLNPTLEQFF	TGTGCCAGCAGTTTAAACCCTACCCTTGAGCAGTTCTTC
TRBJ2-7	13	TRBV4-1	NA	NA	CASSQGGRYEQYF	TGCGCCAGCAGCCAAGGAGGCCGGTACGAGCAGTACTTC
TRBJ1-2	12	TRBV13	NA	NA	CASRASFYGYTF	TGTGCCAGCAGAGCGTCGTTCTATGGCTACACCTTC
TRBJ2-7	16	TRBV9	TRBD1	NA	CASSTNRDSYSYEQYF	TGTGCCAGCAGCACCAACCGGGACAGCTACTCCTACGAGCAGTACTTC
TRBJ2-2	15	TRBV25-1	TRBD2	NA	CASATSGTNTGELFF	TGTGCCAGCGCGACTAGCGGTACGAACACCGGGGAGCTGTTTTTT
TRBJ2-7	13	TRBV19	NA	NA	CATSIGEYYEQYF	TGTGCCACCAGTATTGGGGAGTACTACGAGCAGTACTTC
TRBJ2-7	13	TRBV5-1	NA	NA	CASSSPPTGEQYF	TGCGCCAGCAGCTCCCCCCCGACGGGAGAGCAGTACTTC
TRBJ1-6	15	TRBV15	NA	NA	CATSREAGLNSPLHF	TGTGCCACCAGCAGAGAAGCAGGGTTGAATTCACCCCTCCACTTT
TRBJ1-6	15	TRBV5-6	NA	NA	CASSPVGSYNSPLHF	TGTGCCAGCAGCCCCGTGGGCTCCTATAATTCACCCCTCCACTTT
TRBJ2-7	14	TRBV7-9	NA	NA	CASSFDGPSYEQYF	TGTGCCAGCAGCTTCGACGGACCCTCCTACGAGCAGTACTTC
TRBJ2-7	16	TRBV27	TRBD2	NA	CASSPSTGGLSYEQYF	TGTGCCAGCAGCCCATCGACGGGAGGCCTCTCCTACGAGCAGTACTTC
TRBJ2-7	16	TRBV15	NA	NA	CATSGHLIGGWHEQYF	TGTGCCACCAGCGGCCACTTGATAGGGGGATGGCACGAGCAGTACTTC
TRBJ1-5	17	TRBV4-1	NA	NA	CASSQGQGLPDNQPQHF	TGCGCCAGCAGCCAAGGTCAGGGTTTGCCGGACAATCAGCCCCAGCATTTT
TRBJ2-7	16	TRBV6-6	NA	NA	CASSYGGDTRSYEQYF	TGTGCCAGCAGTTACGGGGGGGACACACGATCCTACGAGCAGTACTTC
TRBJ2-7	13	TRBV11-2	TRBD2	once	CASSSGGSYEQYF	TGTGCCAGCAGCTCGGGGGGGTCCTACGAGCAGTACTTC
TRBJ2-7	16	TRBV5-6	NA	NA	CASSAATEPSIYEQYF	TGTGCCAGCAGCGCGGCGACTGAACCATCAATCTACGAGCAGTACTTC
TRBJ2-1	15	TRBV6-5	TRBD2	NA	CASSYSQGGYNEQFF	TGTGCCAGCAGTTACTCTCAGGGAGGGTACAATGAGCAGTTCTTC
TRBJ2-1	13	TRBV19	NA	NA	CASMRRNYNEQFF	TGTGCCAGTATGAGGAGAAACTACAATGAGCAGTTCTTC
TRBJ1-2	16	TRBV4-1	TRBD1	NA	CASSQGQGLTNYGYTF	TGCGCCAGCAGCCAAGGACAGGGCCTAACTAACTATGGCTACACCTTC
TRBJ2-3	14	TRBV27	NA	NA	CASSFSGSTDTQYF	TGTGCCAGCAGTTTTTCGGGTTCCACAGATACGCAGTATTTT
TRBJ2-7	14	TRBV19	TRBD2	NA	CATSAGTSSYEQYF	TGTGCCACCTCAGCGGGAACCAGCTCCTACGAGCAGTACTTC
TRBJ2-1	12	TRBV25-1	NA	NA	CASSVGRNEQFF	TGTGCCAGCAGTGTGGGCAGGAATGAGCAGTTCTTC
TRBJ2-5	15	TRBV7-9	TRBD1	NA	CASSPPDRDGETQYF	TGTGCCAGCAGCCCTCCGGACAGGGACGGAGAGACCCAGTACTTC
TRBJ2-7	11	TRBV5-8	NA	NA	CASSFTYEQYF	TGTGCCAGCAGCTTTACGTATGAGCAGTACTTC
TRBJ1-6	14	TRBV30	TRBD1	NA	CAWSLTGVGSPLHF	TGTGCCTGGAGTCTTACAGGGGTCGGCTCACCCCTCCACTTT
TRBJ2-7	15	TRBV6-5	TRBD2	NA	CASSSSGLAGYEQYF	TGTGCCAGCAGTTCCTCCGGACTAGCGGGTTACGAGCAGTACTTC
TRBJ2-3	15	TRBV28	TRBD2	once	CASSKTSGSTDTQYF	TGTGCCAGCAGTAAGACTAGCGGTAGCACAGATACGCAGTATTTT
TRBJ2-7	15	TRBV6-1	TRBD1	once	CASSETGTGGYEQYF	TGTGCCAGCAGTGAAACAGGGACAGGGGGCTACGAGCAGTACTTC
TRBJ2-7	14	TRBV7-8	TRBD2	NA	CASSLSPRGDEQYF	TGTGCCAGCAGCTTATCACCACGGGGGGACGAGCAGTACTTC
TRBJ2-1	14	TRBV28	TRBD2	NA	CASSLAGGLNEQFF	TGTGCCAGCAGTTTAGCGGGGGGCTTGAATGAGCAGTTCTTC
TRBJ1-1	15	TRBV27	TRBD1	NA	CASSERGTVNTEAFF	TGTGCCAGCAGCGAGAGGGGGACAGTGAACACTGAAGCTTTCTTT
TRBJ2-5	13	TRBV28	NA	once	CASSLNEQETQYF	TGTGCCAGCAGTCTCAACGAGCAAGAGACCCAGTACTTC
TRBJ2-7	15	TRBV13	TRBD2	NA	CASSSSLAASYEQYF	TGTGCCAGCAGCTCTAGTCTAGCGGCCTCCTACGAGCAGTACTTC
TRBJ1-1	11	TRBV28	NA	NA	CACRENTEAFF	TGTGCCTGCAGGGAGAACACTGAAGCTTTCTTT
TRBJ2-7	14	TRBV27	TRBD1	NA	CASSTIGTVLEQYF	TGTGCCAGCAGTACCATAGGGACAGTTCTCGAGCAGTACTTC
TRBJ1-2	15	TRBV27	NA	NA	CASSFTEHGFYGYTF	TGTGCCAGCAGTTTTACAGAACACGGTTTCTATGGCTACACCTTC
TRBJ2-7	16	TRBV27	TRBD2	NA	CASSLILAGGPDEQYF	TGTGCCAGCAGTTTAATCCTAGCGGGAGGGCCGGACGAGCAGTACTTC
TRBJ1-6	13	TRBV7-9	NA	NA	CASSQDGVSPLHF	TGTGCCAGCAGCCAAGACGGAGTTTCACCCCTCCACTTT
TRBJ2-3	14	TRBV6-5	NA	once	CASSYFGGTDTQYF	TGTGCCAGCAGTTACTTTGGGGGCACAGATACGCAGTATTTT
TRBJ1-5	16	TRBV4-3	NA	NA	CASSQDAGTAYQPQHF	TGCGCCAGCAGCCAAGACGCGGGGACTGCTTATCAGCCCCAGCATTTT